These T cell receptor beta chains were read from a single sample in a study of T cell responses to AZD1222 COVID-19 vaccine. This table comes from immunoSEQ multiplex PCR, and its TCRdb copy is limited to in-frame clones, with some not included. The table shows 160,000 or so clones, with approximately 90% occurring only once. The starting material was peripheral blood, obtained on day 0 of AZD1222 vaccination. These receptors were collected from an adult in good health. The CDR3 runs from the conserved cysteine through the conserved F or W. A D gene is named only where the DNA matches it firmly. Some rows have no size entry. The others give once, few or many, or a class for an expanded clone.

>14|TRBJ1-5|TRBD1|.|TRBV7-9
TGTGCCAGCTCGCCAGGGGGTAGTTTTCAGCCCCAGCATTTT
CASSPGGSFQPQHF
>15|TRBJ2-3|TRBD2|.|TRBV5-5
TGTGCCAGCAGCCTCGGGACTAGCAGTTCAGATACGCAGTATTTT
CASSLGTSSSDTQYF
>14|TRBJ1-1|.|once|TRBV6-1
TGTGCCAGCAGTGAAAGGTCAGGGAACACTGAAGCTTTCTTT
CASSERSGNTEAFF
>13|TRBJ1-1|.|.|TRBV5-4
TGTGCCAGCAGCTGGGTCCAGGGCACTGAAGCTTTCTTT
CASSWVQGTEAFF
>11|TRBJ2-1|TRBD1|.|TRBV11-2
TGTGCCAGCAGTCCAACAGGGGTGCAGTTCTTC
CASSPTGVQFF
>17|TRBJ1-3|.|.|TRBV6-6
TGTGCCAGCAGTCCCCTTGACAGACCATACTCTGGAAACACCATATATTTT
CASSPLDRPYSGNTIYF
>15|TRBJ1-1|.|.|TRBV18
TGTGCCAGCTCACCAACGGGGGGCCCGGGCACTGAAGCTTTCTTT
CASSPTGGPGTEAFF
>17|TRBJ2-2|.|.|TRBV4-2
TGTGCCAGCAGCCAACTGAGTTGGGAGCTGAACACCGGGGAGCTGTTTTTT
CASSQLSWELNTGELFF
>19|TRBJ2-1|TRBD1|.|TRBV11-2
TGTGCCAGCAGCTTTTCCGCCCGGACAGGGCCTCGCTCCTACAATGAGCAGTTCTTC
CASSFSARTGPRSYNEQFF
>15|TRBJ2-2|TRBD1|.|TRBV6-5
TGTGCCAGCACTTTGGGACAGGGGAACACCGGGGAGCTGTTTTTT
CASTLGQGNTGELFF
>14|TRBJ1-2|.|.|TRBV9
TGTGCCAGCAGCGGCAGGAGGCCACTCTATGGCTACACCTTC
CASSGRRPLYGYTF
>17|TRBJ2-3|TRBD1|once|TRBV9
TGTGCCAGCAGCCCTAGGCGACAGGGCCCTTTCACAGATACGCAGTATTTT
CASSPRRQGPFTDTQYF
>15|TRBJ1-2|.|.|TRBV9
TGTGCCAGCAGTGAATCCCCGGACCGGGAGTATGGCTACACCTTC
CASSESPDREYGYTF
>14|TRBJ2-2|.|few|TRBV9
TGTGCCTCCTCCGGGACACCCGGGGCCGGGGAGCTGTTTTTT
CASSGTPGAGELFF
>16|TRBJ1-5|.|.|TRBV28
TGTGCCAGCAGCACCTCAAAGGTGGGCAGCAATCAGCCCCAGCATTTT
CASSTSKVGSNQPQHF
>16|TRBJ1-5|TRBD1|.|TRBV4-2
TGTGCCAGCAGCCATTCAGACAGGGGAAGCAATCAGCCCCAGCATTTT
CASSHSDRGSNQPQHF
>13|TRBJ1-1|.|.|TRBV10-3
TGTGCCATCGGGGGGACTAGAAACACTGAAGCTTTCTTT
CAIGGTRNTEAFF
>16|TRBJ2-3|.|.|TRBV29-1
TGCAGCGTTGTAGGAGACTACCTAACTTCATTGGATACGCAGTATTTT
CSVVGDYLTSLDTQYF